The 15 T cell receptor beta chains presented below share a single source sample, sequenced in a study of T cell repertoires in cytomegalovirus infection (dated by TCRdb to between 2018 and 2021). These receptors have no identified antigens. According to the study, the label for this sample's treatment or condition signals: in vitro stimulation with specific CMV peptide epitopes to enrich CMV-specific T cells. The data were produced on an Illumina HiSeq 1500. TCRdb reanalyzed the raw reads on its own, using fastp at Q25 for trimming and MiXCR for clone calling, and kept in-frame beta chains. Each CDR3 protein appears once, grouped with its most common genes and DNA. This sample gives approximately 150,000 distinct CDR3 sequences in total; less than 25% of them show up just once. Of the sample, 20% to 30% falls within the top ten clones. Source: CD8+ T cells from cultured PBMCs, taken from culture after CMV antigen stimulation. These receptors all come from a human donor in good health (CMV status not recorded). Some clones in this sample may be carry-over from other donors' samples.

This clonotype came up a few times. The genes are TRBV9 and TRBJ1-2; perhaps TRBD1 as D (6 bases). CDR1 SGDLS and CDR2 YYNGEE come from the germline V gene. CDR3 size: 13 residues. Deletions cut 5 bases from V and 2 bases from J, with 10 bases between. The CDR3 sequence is CASSHRANYGYTF. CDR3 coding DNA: TGTGCCAGCAGTCACAGGGCGAACTATGGCTACACCTTC. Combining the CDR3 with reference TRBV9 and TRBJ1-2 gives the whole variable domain DSGVTQTPKHLITATGQRVTLRCSPRSGDLSVYWYQQSLDQGLQFLIQYYNGEERAKGNILERFSAQQFPDLHSELNLSSLELGDSALYFCASSHRANYGYTFGSGTRLTVV.

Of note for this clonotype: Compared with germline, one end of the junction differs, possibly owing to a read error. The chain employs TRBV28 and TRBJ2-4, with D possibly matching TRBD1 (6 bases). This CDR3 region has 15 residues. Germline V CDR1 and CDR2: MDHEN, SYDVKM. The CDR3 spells CASSLLDSLKNSQYF. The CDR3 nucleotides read TGTGCCAGCAGTTTATTGGACAGCCTAAAAAACAGTCAGTACTTC.

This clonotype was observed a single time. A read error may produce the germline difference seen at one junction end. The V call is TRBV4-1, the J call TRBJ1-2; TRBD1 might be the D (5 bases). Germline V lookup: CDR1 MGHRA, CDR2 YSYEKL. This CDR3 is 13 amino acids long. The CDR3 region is CASSREGNFGYTF. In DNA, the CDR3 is TGCGCCAGCAGCCGCGAGGGGAACTTTGGCTACACCTTC.

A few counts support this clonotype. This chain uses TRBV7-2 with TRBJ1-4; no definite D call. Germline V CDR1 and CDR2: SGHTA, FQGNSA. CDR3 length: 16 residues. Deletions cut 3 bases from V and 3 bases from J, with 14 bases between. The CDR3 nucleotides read TGTGCCAGCAGCTTGAGGGTCCAGAGGGCTAATGAAAAACTGTTTTTT. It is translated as CASSLRVQRANEKLFF.

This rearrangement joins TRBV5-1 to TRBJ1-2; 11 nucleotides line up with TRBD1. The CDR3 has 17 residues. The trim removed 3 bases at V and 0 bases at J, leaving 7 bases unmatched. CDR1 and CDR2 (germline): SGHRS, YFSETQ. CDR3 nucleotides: TGCGCCAGCAGCTCCGGACAGGGGGCGACTACTAACTATGGCTACACCTTC. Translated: CASSSGQGATTNYGYTF.

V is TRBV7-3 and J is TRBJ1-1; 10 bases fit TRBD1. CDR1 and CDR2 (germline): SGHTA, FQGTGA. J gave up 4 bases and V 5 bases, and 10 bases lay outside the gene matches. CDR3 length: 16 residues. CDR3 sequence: CASSPRAGTGATEAFF. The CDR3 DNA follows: TGTGCCAGCAGCCCCCGGGCCGGGACAGGGGCCACTGAAGCTTTCTTT.

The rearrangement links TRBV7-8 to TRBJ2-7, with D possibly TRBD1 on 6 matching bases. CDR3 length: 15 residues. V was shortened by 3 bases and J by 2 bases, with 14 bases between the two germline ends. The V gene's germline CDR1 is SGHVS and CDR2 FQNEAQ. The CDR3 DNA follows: TGTGCCAGCAGCTTTCCTGACAGGAGCACCTACGAGCAGTACTTC. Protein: CASSFPDRSTYEQYF.

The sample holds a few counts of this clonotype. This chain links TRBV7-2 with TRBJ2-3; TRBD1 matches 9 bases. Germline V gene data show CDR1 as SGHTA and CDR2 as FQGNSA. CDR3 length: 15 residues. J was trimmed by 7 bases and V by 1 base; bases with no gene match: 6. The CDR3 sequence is CASSLEGQGFYTQYF. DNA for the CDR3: TGTGCCAGCAGCTTAGAGGGACAGGGTTTTTATACGCAGTATTTT.

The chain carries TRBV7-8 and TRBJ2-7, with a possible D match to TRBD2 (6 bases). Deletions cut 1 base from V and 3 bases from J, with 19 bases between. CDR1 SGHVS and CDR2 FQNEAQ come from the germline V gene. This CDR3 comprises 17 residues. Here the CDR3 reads CASSLGPSEDSFYEQYF. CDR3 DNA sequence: TGTGCCAGCAGCTTAGGTCCTAGCGAGGATTCCTTCTACGAGCAGTACTTC.

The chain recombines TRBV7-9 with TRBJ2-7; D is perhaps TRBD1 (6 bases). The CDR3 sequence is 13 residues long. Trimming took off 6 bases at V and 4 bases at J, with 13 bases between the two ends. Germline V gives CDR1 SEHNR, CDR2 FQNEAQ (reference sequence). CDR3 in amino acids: CASSFGGSYEQYF. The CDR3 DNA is TGTGCCAGCAGTTTTGGGGGCTCTTACGAGCAGTACTTC.

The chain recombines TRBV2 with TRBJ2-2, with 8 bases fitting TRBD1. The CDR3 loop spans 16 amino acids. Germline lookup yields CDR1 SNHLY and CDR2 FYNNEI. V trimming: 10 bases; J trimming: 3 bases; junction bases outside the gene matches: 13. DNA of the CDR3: TGTGCCATGCGGAAATGGGACAGGCTGGACACCGGGGAGCTGTTTTTT. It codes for CAMRKWDRLDTGELFF.

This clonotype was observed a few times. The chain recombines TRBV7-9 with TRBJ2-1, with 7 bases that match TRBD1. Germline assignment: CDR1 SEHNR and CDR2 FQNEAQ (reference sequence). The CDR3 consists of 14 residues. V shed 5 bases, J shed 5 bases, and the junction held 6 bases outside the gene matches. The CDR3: CASSLSTGHNEQFF. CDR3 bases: TGTGCCAGCAGCCTATCGACAGGGCACAATGAGCAGTTCTTC.

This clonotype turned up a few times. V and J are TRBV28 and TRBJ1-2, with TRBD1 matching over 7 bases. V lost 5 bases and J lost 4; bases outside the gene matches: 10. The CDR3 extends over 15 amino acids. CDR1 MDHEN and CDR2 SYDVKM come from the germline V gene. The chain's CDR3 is CASSPIRDSGYGYTF. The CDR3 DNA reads TGTGCCAGCAGTCCTATCAGGGACAGCGGCTATGGCTACACCTTC.

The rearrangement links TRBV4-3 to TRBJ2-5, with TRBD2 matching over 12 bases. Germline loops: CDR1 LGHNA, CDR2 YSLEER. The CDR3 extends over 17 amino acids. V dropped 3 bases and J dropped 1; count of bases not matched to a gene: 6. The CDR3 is CASSQELLAGGQETQYF. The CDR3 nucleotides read TGCGCCAGCAGCCAGGAATTACTAGCGGGGGGCCAAGAGACCCAGTACTTC.

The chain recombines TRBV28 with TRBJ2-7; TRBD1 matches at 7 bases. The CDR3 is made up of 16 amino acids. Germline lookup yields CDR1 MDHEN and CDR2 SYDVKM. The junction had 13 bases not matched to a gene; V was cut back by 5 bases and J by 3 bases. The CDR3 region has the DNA TGTGCCAGCAGTCCCACAGGACTCAGGGGGTACTACGAGCAGTACTTC. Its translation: CASSPTGLRGYYEQYF. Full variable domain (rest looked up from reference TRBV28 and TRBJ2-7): DVKVTQSSRYLVKRTGEKVFLECVQDMDHENMFWYRQDPGLGLRLIYFSYDVKMKEKGDIPEGYSVSREKKERFSLILESASTNQTSMYLCASSPTGLRGYYEQYFGPGTRLTVT.